The source of this TCR beta chain is a study of Ad26.COV2.S vaccination and SARS-CoV-2 variants. The wider study: Within the COV1001 Ad26.COV2.S trial arm, the donor was enrolled.

TCRdb's table, derived via immunoSEQ multiplex PCR, lists solely in-frame clones and lacks some. Of about 680,000 clones in the sample, 89% were seen once. Treatment defined: some 19 received Ad26.COV2.S at low or high dose, single or two shots; five or six received placebo; per-sample allocation not given. It was on day 63 after the first vaccine or placebo injection that samples were taken. Vaccination employed an Ad26 vector expressing the Wuhan-strain SARS-CoV-2 spike. To note about this clone: As yet, its antigen is unknown.

Whole-study results and caveats: Breadth, reportedly substantial, characterized the spike-specific CD8+ and CD4+ T cell responses after vaccination.

Trimming pared 2 bases from V and 6 bases from J, leaving 11 bases between. Per germline, CDR1 GTSNPN and CDR2 SVGIG (reference sequence). This CDR3 is built from 13 residues. This clonotype was sampled from a person between 18 and 65 years old who received the Ad26.COV2.S COVID-19 vaccine or a placebo. Sequencing was performed on peripheral blood, taken in a trial of Ad26.COV2.S vaccine versus placebo. The chain has TRBV30 and TRBJ1-5; D gene unclear. CDR3 DNA: TGTGCCTGGAGTTCTAGGGCTGCTCAGCCCCAGCATTTT. Its translation is CAWSSRAAQPQHF.